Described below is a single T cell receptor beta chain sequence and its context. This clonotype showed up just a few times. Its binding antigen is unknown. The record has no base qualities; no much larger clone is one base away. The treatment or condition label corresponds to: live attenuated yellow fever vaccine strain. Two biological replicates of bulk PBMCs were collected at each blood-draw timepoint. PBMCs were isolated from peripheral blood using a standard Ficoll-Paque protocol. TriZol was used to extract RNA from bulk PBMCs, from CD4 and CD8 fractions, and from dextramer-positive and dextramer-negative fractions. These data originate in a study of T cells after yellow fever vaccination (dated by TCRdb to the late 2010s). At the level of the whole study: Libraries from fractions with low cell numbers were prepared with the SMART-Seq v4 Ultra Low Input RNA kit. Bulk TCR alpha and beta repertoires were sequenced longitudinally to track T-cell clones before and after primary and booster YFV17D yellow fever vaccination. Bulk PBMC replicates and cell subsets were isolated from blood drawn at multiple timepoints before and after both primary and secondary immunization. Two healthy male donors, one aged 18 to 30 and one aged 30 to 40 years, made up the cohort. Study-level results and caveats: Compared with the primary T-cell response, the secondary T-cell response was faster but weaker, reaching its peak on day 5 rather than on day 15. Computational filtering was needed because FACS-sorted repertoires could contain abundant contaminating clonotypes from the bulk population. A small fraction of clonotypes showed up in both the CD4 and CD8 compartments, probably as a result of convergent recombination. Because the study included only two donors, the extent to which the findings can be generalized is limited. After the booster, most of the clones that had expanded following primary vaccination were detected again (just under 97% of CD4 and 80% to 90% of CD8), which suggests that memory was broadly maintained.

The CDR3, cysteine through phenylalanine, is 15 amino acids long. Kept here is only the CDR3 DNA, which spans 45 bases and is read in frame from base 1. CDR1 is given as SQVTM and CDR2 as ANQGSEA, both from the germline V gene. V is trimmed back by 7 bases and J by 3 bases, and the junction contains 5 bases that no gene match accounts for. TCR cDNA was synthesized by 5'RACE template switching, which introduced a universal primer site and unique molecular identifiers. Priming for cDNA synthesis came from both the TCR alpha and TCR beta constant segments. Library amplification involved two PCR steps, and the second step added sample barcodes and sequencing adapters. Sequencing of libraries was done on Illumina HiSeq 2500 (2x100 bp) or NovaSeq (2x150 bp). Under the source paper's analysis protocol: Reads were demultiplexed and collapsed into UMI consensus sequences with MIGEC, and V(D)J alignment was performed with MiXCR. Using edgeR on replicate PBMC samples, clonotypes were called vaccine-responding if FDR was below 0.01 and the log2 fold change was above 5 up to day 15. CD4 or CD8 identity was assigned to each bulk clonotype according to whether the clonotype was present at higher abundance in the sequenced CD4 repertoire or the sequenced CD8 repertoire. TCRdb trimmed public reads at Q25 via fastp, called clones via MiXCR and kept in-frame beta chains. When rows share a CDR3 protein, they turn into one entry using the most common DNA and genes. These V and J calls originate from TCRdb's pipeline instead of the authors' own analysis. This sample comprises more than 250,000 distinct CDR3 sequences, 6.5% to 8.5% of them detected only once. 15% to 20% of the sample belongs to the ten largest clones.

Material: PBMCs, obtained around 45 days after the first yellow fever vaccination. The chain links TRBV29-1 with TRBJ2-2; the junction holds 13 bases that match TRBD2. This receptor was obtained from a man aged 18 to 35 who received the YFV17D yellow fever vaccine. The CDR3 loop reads CSARLAGGYTGELFF. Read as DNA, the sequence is TGCAGCGCCAGACTAGCGGGGGGTTACACCGGGGAGCTGTTTTTT.